Below, one TCR beta chain is given with its context. The antigen remains unidentified. Profiling relied on immunoSEQ multiplex PCR, and the TCRdb table lists in-frame clones only, not all of them. The data show approximately 82,000 clones, 83% seen once. The sample belongs to a study of OX40 agonist ivuxolimab in advanced cancers. General study results and limits: The study observed clonal expansion of CD4+ and CD8+ blood T cells by week 6 at 0.1 to 3.0 mg/kg. Clonal expansion among partial responders at 0.1-3.0 mg/kg ranked near the lowest.

The CDR3 sequence is 12 residues long. V was pared by 7 bases and J by 6 bases, with 9 bases between. Germline CDR1 and CDR2: LNHDA and SQIVND (reference sequence). The sample was CD4+ or CD8+ T cells sorted from blood, taken in a trial of the OX40 agonist ivuxolimab. The chain uses TRBV19 and TRBJ2-2; D is unclear. The TCR comes from an adult with an advanced solid tumor such as melanoma, head and neck, liver or kidney cancer. The CDR3 nucleotides are TGTGCCAGTACCGCCCGGCCCGGGGAGCTGTTTTTT. It codes for CASTARPGELFF.